The present TCR beta chain was sequenced within a study of shared clonotypes between healthy human individuals. Per the germline V gene, CDR1 is SGHNT and CDR2 is YYREEE (reference sequence). Germline trimming cut 1 base from V and 0 bases from J; bases unmatched to any gene: 6. The CDR3 has 16 amino acids. Sequencing was performed with immunoSEQ multiplex PCR; in TCRdb, only in-frame clones are kept and a portion is missing. The sample yields millions of clones, approximately 92% seen once. This chain links TRBV5-4 with TRBJ1-1; TRBD1 aligns across 7 bases. The clonotype was recovered from a man aged 18 to 29 in good health. The material sequenced was naive CD4+ T cells sorted from blood. The sample's subset: CD45RA+ positively selected. CDR3 nucleotides: TGTGCCAGCAGCTTGTATACAGGGGCCCTGAACACTGAAGCTTTCTTT. It encodes CASSLYTGALNTEAFF.